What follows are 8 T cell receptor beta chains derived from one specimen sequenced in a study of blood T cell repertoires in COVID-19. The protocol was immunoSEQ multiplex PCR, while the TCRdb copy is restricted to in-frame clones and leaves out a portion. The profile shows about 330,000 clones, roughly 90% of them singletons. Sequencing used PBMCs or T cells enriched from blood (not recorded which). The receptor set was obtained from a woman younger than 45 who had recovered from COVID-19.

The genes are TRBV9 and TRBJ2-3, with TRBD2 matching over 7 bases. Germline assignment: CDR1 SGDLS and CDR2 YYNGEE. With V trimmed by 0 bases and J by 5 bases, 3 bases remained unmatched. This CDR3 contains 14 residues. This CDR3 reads CASSVGGRLDTQYF. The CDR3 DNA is TGTGCCAGCAGCGTAGGCGGGAGATTAGATACGCAGTATTTT.

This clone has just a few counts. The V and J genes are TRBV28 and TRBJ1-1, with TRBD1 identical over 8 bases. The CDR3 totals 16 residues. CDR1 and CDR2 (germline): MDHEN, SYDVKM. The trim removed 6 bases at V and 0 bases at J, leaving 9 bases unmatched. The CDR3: CASRTGTGTMNTEAFF. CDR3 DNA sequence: TGTGCCAGCAGAACCGGGACAGGTACCATGAACACTGAAGCTTTCTTT.

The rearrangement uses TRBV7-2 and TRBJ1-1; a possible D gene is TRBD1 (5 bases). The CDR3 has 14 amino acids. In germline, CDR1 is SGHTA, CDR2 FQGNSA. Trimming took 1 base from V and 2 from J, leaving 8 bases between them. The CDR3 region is CASSLGTYNTEAFF. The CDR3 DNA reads TGTGCCAGCAGCTTAGGGACATACAACACTGAAGCTTTCTTT.

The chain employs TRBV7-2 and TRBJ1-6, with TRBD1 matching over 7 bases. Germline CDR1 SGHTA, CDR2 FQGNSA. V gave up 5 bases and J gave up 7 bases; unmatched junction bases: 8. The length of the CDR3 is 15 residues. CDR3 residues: CASSLNRDSNSPLHF. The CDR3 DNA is TGTGCCAGCAGCCTAAACCGGGACAGCAATTCACCCCTCCACTTT.

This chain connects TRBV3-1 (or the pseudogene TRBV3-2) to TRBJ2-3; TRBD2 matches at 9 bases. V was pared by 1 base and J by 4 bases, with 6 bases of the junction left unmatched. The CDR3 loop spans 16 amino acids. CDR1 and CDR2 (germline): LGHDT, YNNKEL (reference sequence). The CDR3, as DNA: TGTGCCAGCAGCCAAGTTATTAGCGGGGGTTCAGATACGCAGTATTTT. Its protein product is CASSQVISGGSDTQYF.

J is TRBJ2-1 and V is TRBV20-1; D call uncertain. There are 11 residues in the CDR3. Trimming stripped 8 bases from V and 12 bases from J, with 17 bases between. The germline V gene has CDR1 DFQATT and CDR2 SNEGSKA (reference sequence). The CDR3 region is CSPKHRAGQFF. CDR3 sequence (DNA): TGCAGTCCCAAGCACAGAGCAGGGCAGTTCTTC.

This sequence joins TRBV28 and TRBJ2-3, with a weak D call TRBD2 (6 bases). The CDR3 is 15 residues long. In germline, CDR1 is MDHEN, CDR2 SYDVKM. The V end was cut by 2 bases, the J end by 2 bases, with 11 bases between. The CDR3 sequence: CASSLGGVLTDTQYF. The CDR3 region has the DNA TGTGCCAGCAGTTTAGGCGGGGTTCTCACAGATACGCAGTATTTT.

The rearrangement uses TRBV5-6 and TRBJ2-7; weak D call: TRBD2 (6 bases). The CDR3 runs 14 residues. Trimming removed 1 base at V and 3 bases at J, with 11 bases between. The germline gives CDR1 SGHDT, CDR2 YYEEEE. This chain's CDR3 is CASSLRRGIYEQYF. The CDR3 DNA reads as TGTGCCAGCAGCTTGCGGCGGGGAATCTACGAGCAGTACTTC.